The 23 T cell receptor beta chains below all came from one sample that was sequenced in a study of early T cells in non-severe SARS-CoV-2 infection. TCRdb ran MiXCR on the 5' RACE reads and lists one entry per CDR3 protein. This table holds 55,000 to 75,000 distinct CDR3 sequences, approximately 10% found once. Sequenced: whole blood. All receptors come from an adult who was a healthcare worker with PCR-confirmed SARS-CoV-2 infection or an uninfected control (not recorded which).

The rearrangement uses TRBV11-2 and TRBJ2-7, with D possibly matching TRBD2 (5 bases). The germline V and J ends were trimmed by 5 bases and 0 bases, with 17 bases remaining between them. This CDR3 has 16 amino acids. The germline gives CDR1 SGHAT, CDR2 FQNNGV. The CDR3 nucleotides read TGTGCCAGCAGCCTTCAGCGTGGACTCAGCTCCTACGAGCAGTACGTC. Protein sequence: CASSLQRGLSSYEQYV.

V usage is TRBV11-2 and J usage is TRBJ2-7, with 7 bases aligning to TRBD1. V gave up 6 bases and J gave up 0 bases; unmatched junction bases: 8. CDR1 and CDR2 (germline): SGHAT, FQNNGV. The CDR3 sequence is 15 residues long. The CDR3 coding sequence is TGTGCCAGCAGTCGTTCCGGGACAGTCTCCTACGAGCAGTACGTC. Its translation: CASSRSGTVSYEQYV.

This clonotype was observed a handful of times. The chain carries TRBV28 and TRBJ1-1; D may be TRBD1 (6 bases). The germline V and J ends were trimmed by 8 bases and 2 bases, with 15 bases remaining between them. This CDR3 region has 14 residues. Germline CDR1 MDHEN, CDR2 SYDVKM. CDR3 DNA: TGTGCCAGCCAAGAATGGACAGACAACACTGAAGCTTTCTTT. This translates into CASQEWTDNTEAFF. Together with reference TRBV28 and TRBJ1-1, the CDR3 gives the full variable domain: DVKVTQSSRYLVKRTGEKVFLECVQDMDHENMFWYRQDPGLGLRLIYFSYDVKMKEKGDIPEGYSVSREKKERFSLILESASTNQTSMYLCASQEWTDNTEAFFGQGTRLTVV.

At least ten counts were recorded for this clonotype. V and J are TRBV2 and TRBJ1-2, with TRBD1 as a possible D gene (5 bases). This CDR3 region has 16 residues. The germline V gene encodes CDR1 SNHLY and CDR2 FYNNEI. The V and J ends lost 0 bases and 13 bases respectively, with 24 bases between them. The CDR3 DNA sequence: TGTGCCAGCAGTGAAGCGCATATCGGACAAGGGCCTTCTGGCACCTTC. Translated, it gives CASSEAHIGQGPSGTF.

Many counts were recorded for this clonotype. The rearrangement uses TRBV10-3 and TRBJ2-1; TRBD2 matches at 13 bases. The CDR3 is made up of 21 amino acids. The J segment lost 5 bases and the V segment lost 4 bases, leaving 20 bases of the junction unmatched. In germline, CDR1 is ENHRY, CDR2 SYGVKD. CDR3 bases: TGTGCCATCAGTGGGCCCTATCAAGGGACCGAGGGACTAGCGGGACACAATGAGCAGTTCTTC. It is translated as CAISGPYQGTEGLAGHNEQFF.

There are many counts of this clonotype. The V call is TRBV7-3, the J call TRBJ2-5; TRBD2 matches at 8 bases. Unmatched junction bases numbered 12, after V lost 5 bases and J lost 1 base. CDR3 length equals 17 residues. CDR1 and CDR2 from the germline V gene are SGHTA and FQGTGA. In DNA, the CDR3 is TGTGCCAGCAGCCCCACCGGGGGGGCGCGTTCCCAAGAGACCCAGTACTTC. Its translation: CASSPTGGARSQETQYF.

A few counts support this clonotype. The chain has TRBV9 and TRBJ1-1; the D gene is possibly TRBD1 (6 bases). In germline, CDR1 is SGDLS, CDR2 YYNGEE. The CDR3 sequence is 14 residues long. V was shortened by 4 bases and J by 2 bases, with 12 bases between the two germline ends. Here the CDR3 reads CASSTRQANTEAFF. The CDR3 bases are TGTGCCAGCAGCACCAGACAGGCTAACACTGAAGCTTTCTTT.

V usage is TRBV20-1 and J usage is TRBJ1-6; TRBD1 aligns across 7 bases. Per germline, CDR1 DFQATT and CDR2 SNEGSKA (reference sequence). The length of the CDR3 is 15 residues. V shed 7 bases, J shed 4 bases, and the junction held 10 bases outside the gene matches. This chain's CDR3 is CSGGDRARYNSPLHF. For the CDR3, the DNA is TGCAGTGGAGGCGACAGGGCGAGATATAATTCACCCCTCCACTTT.

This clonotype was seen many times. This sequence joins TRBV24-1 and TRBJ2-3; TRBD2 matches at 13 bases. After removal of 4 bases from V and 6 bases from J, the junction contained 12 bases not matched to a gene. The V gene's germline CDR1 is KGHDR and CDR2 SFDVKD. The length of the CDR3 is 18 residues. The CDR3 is CATSDPGLAGAPLDTQYF. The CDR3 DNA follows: TGTGCCACCAGTGACCCCGGACTAGCGGGGGCCCCCCTGGATACGCAGTATTTT.

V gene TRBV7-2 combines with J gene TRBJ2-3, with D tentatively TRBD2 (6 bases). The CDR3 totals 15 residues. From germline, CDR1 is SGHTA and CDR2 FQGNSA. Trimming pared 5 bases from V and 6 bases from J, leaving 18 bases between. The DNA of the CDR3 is TGTGCCAGCAGCCTCAGAGGGACTCCGCGGGATACGCAGTATTTT. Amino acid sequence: CASSLRGTPRDTQYF. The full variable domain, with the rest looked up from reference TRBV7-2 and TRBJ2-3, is GAGVSQSPSNKVTEKGKDVELRCDPISGHTALYWYRQSLGQGLEFLIYFQGNSAPDKSGLPSDRFSAERTGGSVSTLTIQRTQQEDSAVYLCASSLRGTPRDTQYFGPGTRLTVL.

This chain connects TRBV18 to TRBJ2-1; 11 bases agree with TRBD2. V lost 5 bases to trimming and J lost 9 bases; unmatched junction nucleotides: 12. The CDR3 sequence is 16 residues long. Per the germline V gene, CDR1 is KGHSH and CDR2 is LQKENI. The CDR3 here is CASSSKGLAAMFEQFF. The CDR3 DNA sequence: TGTGCCAGCTCATCAAAGGGACTAGCGGCTATGTTTGAGCAGTTCTTC. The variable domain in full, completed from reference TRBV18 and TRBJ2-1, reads NAGVMQNPRHLVRRRGQEARLRCSPMKGHSHVYWYRQLPEEGLKFMVYLQKENIIDESGMPKERFSAEFPKEGPSILRIQQVVRGDSAAYFCASSSKGLAAMFEQFFGPGTRLTVL.

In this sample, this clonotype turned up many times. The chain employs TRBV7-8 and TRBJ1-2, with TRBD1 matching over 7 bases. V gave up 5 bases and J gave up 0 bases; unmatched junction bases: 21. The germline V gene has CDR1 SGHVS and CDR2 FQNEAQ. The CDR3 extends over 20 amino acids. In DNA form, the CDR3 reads TGTGCCAGCAGCCTATTAACCCTTACAGGGGTTTTAGATTCTAACTATGGCTACACCTTC. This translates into CASSLLTLTGVLDSNYGYTF.

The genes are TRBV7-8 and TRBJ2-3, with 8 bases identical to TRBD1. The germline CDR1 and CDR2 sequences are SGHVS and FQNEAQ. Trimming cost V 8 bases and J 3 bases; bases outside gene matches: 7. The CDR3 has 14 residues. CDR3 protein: CASLGQASTDTQYF. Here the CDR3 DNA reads TGTGCCAGCCTGGGACAGGCATCTACAGATACGCAGTATTTT.

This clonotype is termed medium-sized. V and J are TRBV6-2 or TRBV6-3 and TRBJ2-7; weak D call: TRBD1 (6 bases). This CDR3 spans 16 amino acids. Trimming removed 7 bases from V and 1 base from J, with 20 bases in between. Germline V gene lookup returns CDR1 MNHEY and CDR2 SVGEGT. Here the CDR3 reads CASTHGSRGGSYEQYV. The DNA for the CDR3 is TGTGCCAGCACCCACGGGTCCAGGGGTGGATCCTACGAGCAGTACGTC.

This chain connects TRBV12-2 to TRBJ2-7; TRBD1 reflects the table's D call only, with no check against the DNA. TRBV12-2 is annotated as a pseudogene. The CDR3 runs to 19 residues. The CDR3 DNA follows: TGTGCAAGTCGCTTATACGGGGCAGGGACACCCGTATGCTCCTACGAGCAGTACGTC. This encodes CASRLYGAGTPVCSYEQYV.

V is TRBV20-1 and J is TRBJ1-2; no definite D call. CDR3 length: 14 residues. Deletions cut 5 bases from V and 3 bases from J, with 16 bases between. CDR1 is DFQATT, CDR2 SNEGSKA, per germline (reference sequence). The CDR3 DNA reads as TGCAGTGCTCGAGCACTACAGCAGGACTATGGCTACACCTTC. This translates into CSARALQQDYGYTF.

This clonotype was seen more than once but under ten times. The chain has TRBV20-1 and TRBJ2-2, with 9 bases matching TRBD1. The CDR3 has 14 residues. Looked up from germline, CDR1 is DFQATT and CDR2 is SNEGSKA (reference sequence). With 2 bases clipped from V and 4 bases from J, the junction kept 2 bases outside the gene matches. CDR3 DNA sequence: TGCAGTGCTAGACGGACAGGGGTCACCGGGGAGCTGTTTTTT. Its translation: CSARRTGVTGELFF.

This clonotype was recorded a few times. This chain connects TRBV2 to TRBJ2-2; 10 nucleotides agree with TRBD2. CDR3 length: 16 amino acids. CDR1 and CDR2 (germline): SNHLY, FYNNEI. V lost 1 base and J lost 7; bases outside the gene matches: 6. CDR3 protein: CASSEEASGGDGELFF. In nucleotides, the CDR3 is TGTGCCAGCAGTGAAGAAGCTAGCGGGGGAGACGGGGAGCTGTTTTTT. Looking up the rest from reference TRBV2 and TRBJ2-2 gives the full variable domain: EPEVTQTPSHQVTQMGQEVILRCVPISNHLYFYWYRQILGQKVEFLVSFYNNEISEKSEIFDDQFSVERPDGSNFTLKIRSTKLEDSAMYFCASSEEASGGDGELFFGEGSRLTVL.

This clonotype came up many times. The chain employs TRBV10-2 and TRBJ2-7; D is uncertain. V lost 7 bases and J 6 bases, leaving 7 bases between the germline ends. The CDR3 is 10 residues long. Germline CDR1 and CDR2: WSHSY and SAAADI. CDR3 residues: CASKDLEQYV. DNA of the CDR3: TGCGCCAGCAAGGACCTCGAGCAGTACGTC.

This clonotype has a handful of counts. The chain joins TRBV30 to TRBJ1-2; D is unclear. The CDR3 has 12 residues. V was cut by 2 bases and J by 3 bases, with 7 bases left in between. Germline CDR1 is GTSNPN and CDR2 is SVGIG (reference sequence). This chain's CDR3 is CAWSPADYGYTF. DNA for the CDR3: TGTGCCTGGAGTCCCGCGGACTATGGCTACACCTTC.

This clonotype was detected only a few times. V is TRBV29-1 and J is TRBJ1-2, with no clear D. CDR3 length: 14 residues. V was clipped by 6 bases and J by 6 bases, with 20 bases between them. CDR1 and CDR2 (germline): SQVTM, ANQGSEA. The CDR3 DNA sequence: TGCAGCGTAAACAGCGGTGGTAGGGCCCATGGCTACACCTTC. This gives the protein CSVNSGGRAHGYTF.

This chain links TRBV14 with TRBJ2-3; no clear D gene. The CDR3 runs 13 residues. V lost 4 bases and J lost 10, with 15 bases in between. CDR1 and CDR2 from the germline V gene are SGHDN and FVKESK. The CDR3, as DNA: TGTGCCAGCAGCCGGGCAAGGCAGGTCGCGCAGTATTTT. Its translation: CASSRARQVAQYF.

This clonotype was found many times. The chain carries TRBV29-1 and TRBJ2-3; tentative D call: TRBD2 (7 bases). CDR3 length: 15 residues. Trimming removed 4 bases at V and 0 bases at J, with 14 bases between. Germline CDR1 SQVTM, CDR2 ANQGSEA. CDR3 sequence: CSVGRGHASTDTQYF. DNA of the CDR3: TGCAGCGTTGGGCGGGGGCACGCTAGCACAGATACGCAGTATTTT.